This TCR beta chain was sequenced for a study of cytomegalovirus exposure and HLA in healthy donors. On the study more broadly: Tens of millions of unique TCRs from HLA-typed donors were held in an early release of data.

For this clone: As yet, its antigen is unknown.

With 4 bases clipped from V and 1 base from J, the junction kept 3 bases outside the gene matches. The germline gives CDR1 SGHDT, CDR2 YYEEEE. The CDR3 sequence is 14 residues long. Findings of the study overall: Generally TCR sequences proved uncommon, though certain public TCRs appeared in numerous donors. HLA alleles were associated with 15,000 to 20,000 TCR beta sequences in a later analysis at 0.05 false discovery rate.

60 Vbeta and 13 Jbeta primers were used in PCR. Here immunoSEQ multiplex PCR was the method, and the copy in TCRdb shows in-frame clones only, minus some. The sample lists about 85,000 clones; 65% to 75% were seen once. The receptor was isolated from a man aged 25-45 years in good health and CMV-seronegative. This chain links TRBV5-6 with TRBJ2-3; 7 nucleotides match TRBD1. Specimen: PBMCs. The DNA for the CDR3 is TGTGCCAGCAGCCTGGGGACAGGCACAGATACGCAGTATTTT. Its protein is CASSLGTGTDTQYF.